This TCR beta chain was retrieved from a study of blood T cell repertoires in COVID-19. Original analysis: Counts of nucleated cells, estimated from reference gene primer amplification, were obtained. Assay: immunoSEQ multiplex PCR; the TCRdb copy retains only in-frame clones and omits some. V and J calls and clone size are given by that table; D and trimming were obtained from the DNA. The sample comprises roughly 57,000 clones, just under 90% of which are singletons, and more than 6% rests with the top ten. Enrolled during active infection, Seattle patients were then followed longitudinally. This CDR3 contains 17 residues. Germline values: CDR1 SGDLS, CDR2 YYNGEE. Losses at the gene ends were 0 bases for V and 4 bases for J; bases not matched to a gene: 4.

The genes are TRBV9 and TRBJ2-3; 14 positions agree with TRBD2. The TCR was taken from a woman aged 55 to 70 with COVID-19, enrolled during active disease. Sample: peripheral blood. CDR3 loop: CASSVAPGLAGADTQYF. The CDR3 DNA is TGTGCCAGCAGCGTAGCTCCGGGACTAGCGGGAGCAGATACGCAGTATTTT.